This T cell receptor (beta chain) was profiled in a study of CD4 T cells in relation to SARS-CoV-2 and coronaviruses. Study-level results: About 65% of donors had memory CD4+ clonotypes crossrecognizing SARS-CoV-2 and common cold coronavirus spike.

Worth noting for this clone: Its target is not known.

Naive or memory CD4+ cells were cultured 1:1 with T cell-depleted PBMCs plus CEF. Assay used: immunoSEQ multiplex PCR; TCRdb lists only in-frame clones, some missing. The table has approximately 36,000 clones, around three quarters seen once. Germline loops: CDR1 MGHRA, CDR2 YSYEKL. The CDR3 is made up of 14 amino acids. V gave up 1 base and J gave up 1 base, with 7 bases separating them. The sequenced material came from memory CD4+ T cells from PBMCs, cultured in vitro. The J gene is TRBJ2-5, the V gene TRBV4-1; unclear D gene. The clonotype comes from an adult with COVID-19. The CDR3 DNA is TGCGCCAGCAGCCAAGTACTGCGCCAAGAGACCCAGTACTTC. This codes for CASSQVLRQETQYF.